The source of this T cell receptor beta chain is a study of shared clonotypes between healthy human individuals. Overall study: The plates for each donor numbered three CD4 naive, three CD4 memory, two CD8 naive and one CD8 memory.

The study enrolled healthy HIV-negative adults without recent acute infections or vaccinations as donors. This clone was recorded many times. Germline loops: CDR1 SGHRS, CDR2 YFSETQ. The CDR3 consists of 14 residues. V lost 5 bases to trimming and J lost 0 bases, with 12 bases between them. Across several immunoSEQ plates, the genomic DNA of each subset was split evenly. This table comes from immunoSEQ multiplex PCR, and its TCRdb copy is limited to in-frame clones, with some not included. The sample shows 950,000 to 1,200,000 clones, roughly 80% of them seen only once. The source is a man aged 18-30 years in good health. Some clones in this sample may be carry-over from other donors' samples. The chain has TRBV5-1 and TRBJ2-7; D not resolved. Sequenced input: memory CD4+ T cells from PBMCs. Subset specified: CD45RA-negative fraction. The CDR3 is CASSPTRYSYEQYF. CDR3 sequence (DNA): TGCGCCAGCAGTCCGACACGTTACTCCTACGAGCAGTACTTC.